This is a list of T cell receptor beta chains from one sample in a study of shared clonotypes between healthy human individuals. The repertoire was sequenced with immunoSEQ multiplex PCR; TCRdb's copy has only in-frame clones and lacks some. The top ten clones hold roughly 0.36% of a sample with over a million clones, approximately 98.5% of them seen once. Material: naive CD4+ T cells sorted from blood. Receptors originate from a man aged 25-40 years in good health. Each CDR3 is given with its conserved first and last residue. D genes are given only for firm matches.

d_call j_call v_call cdr3_nt cdr3_aa
TRBD2 TRBJ2-3 TRBV5-1 TGCGCCAGCAGCGCAAGACTAGCGAGCACAGATACGCAGTATTTT CASSARLASTDTQYF
TRBD1 TRBJ2-7 TRBV7-9 TGTGCCACCCGGACAGGGACCTACGAGCAGTACTTC CATRTGTYEQYF
TRBD2 TRBJ2-2 TRBV11-2 TGTGCCAGCAGCCTAGGCGGGAGGGAAACCGGGGAGCTGTTTTTT CASSLGGRETGELFF
. TRBJ2-3 TRBV10-3 TGTGCCATCACTGAACAGGGTCGGAGCACAGATACGCAGTATTTT CAITEQGRSTDTQYF
. TRBJ2-7 TRBV9 TGTGCCAGCAGCGTAGGTGGCGGCTACTACGAGCAGTACTTC CASSVGGGYYEQYF
. TRBJ2-2 TRBV7-3 TGTGCCAGCAGCCTATCGCGGGATTGGACCGGGGAGCTGTTTTTT CASSLSRDWTGELFF
TRBD2 TRBJ2-7 TRBV10-2 TGCGCCAGCGCGCTAGCGGGAGGCGGGAGCGAGCAGTACTTC CASALAGGGSEQYF
. TRBJ1-5 TRBV7-6 TGTGCCAGCAGCTTAACAGTGAATCAGCCCCAGCATTTT CASSLTVNQPQHF
. TRBJ2-3 TRBV10-3 TGTGCCATCAGTGAGTCGGCTCAGGGGCCTAGGACAGATACGCAGTATTTT CAISESAQGPRTDTQYF
. TRBJ2-1 TRBV19 TGTGCCAGTAGTGTCAGAGCGAGCTCCTACAATGAGCAGTTCTTC CASSVRASSYNEQFF